The 21 T cell receptor beta chains in this list originate from one sample, sequenced in a study of identical twins. TCRdb re-called the 5' RACE reads with MiXCR, one entry per CDR3 protein. The sample yields 1.5 million to 2 million distinct CDR3 sequences, about 31% seen once. Source material: cord blood. These receptors all come from a newborn girl in good health.

The rearrangement uses TRBV2 and TRBJ2-5; possibly TRBD2 for D (5 bases). The germline V gene has CDR1 SNHLY and CDR2 FYNNEI. There are 13 residues in the CDR3. Trimming took off 6 bases at V and 2 bases at J, with 10 bases between the two ends. CDR3 amino acids: CASRAGIQETQYF. DNA for the CDR3: TGTGCCAGCAGAGCCGGGATTCAAGAGACCCAGTACTTC.

This chain connects TRBV4-2 to TRBJ2-1; D is unclear. V gave up 4 bases and J gave up 4 bases, with 11 bases separating them. The CDR3 runs to 14 residues. The germline gives CDR1 LGHNA, CDR2 YNFKEQ. CDR3 DNA: TGTGCCAGCAGCCGTACGATAGGGTACAATGAGCAGTTCTTC. Residues: CASSRTIGYNEQFF.

This clonotype was observed at least ten times. The CDR3 protein is CASSWTKTDTQYF. The CDR3, as DNA: TGTGCCAGCAGTTGGACTAAAACAGATACGCAGTATTTT. J is TRBJ2-3 and V is TRBV12-3 or TRBV12-4; maybe TRBD2 (6 bases). The CDR3 length is 13 residues. V lost 4 bases and J 3 bases, leaving 8 bases between the germline ends.

Remarks on this clonotype: A much more abundant neighbour one base away suggests this may be a read error. V usage is TRBV10-3 and J usage is TRBJ2-3; 7 bases are shared with TRBD2. CDR1 is ENHRY, CDR2 SYGVKD, per germline. CDR3 length: 14 amino acids. V lost 0 bases to trimming and J lost 8 bases; unmatched junction nucleotides: 5. The CDR3 is CAISESPAGSTQYF. The CDR3 coding sequence is TGTGCCATCAGTGAGTCGCCAGCGGGGTCTACGCAGTATTTT.

The V and J genes are TRBV6-5 and TRBJ2-5; possibly TRBD1 or TRBD2 for D (5 bases each). The CDR3 extends over 14 amino acids. Germline V gene data show CDR1 as MNHEY and CDR2 as SVGAGI. Trimming removed 6 bases from V and 13 bases from J, with 24 bases in between. The CDR3 is CASRHGTASGEPYF. DNA for the CDR3: TGTGCCAGCAGACACGGGACGGCTTCTGGAGAGCCGTACTTC.

V is TRBV15 and J is TRBJ2-1; D is unclear. V was clipped by 5 bases and J by 0 bases, with 23 bases between them. The CDR3 sequence is 19 residues long. Germline V CDR1 and CDR2: LNHNV, YYDKDF (reference sequence). CDR3 protein: CATSAEVSPHPSSYNEQFF. CDR3 sequence (DNA): TGTGCCACCAGCGCGGAAGTTAGCCCGCACCCTAGCTCCTACAATGAGCAGTTCTTC.

V usage is TRBV18 and J usage is TRBJ2-1; the match to TRBD2 covers 7 bases. The CDR3 totals 18 residues. V shed 2 bases and J 7 bases; nucleotides not matched to a gene: 17. Germline-derived CDR1 and CDR2 are KGHSH and LQKENI. The CDR3 coding sequence is TGTGCCAGCTCACCAAACCCCATAATTGCGGGACTACCGAATGAGCAGTTCTTC. Protein product: CASSPNPIIAGLPNEQFF.

A few counts support this clonotype. V is TRBV6-5 and J is TRBJ2-3; the match to TRBD2 covers 13 bases. V dropped 5 bases and J dropped 4; count of bases not matched to a gene: 3. Germline CDR1 reads MNHEY; CDR2 reads SVGAGI. The CDR3 consists of 15 residues. CDR3 bases: TGTGCCAGCAGTACTAGCGGGAGGGCCGCAGATACGCAGTATTTT. Protein product: CASSTSGRAADTQYF.

This clonotype has a handful of counts. The chain uses TRBV29-1 and TRBJ2-2, with D uncertain. The CDR3 has 11 residues. Germline V gives CDR1 SQVTM, CDR2 ANQGSEA. Trimming pared 3 bases from V and 7 bases from J, leaving 6 bases between. This chain's CDR3 is CSVDNGGELFF. The CDR3 nucleotides are TGCAGCGTTGACAATGGCGGGGAGCTGTTTTTT.

This clonotype was picked up a small number of times. The V and J genes are TRBV4-2 and TRBJ2-3, with 15 nucleotides matching TRBD2. CDR3 length equals 18 residues. The trim removed 0 bases at V and 2 bases at J, leaving 3 bases unmatched. Germline loops: CDR1 LGHNA, CDR2 YNFKEQ. The CDR3 nucleotides are TGTGCCAGCAGCCAAGAGGGACTAGCGGGAGGTGCCACAGATACGCAGTATTTT. This codes for CASSQEGLAGGATDTQYF.

J is TRBJ2-2 and V is TRBV7-9, with a tentative D call TRBD2 (6 bases). V lost 3 bases and J 1 base, leaving 21 bases between the germline ends. The CDR3 is 19 amino acids. The germline gives CDR1 SEHNR, CDR2 FQNEAQ (reference sequence). The DNA for the CDR3 is TGTGCCAGCAGCTTCGAGAGACTAGGTTCCGCGCTGAACACCGGGGAGCTGTTTTTT. Its translation is CASSFERLGSALNTGELFF.

This clonotype was seen only once. This rearrangement joins TRBV2 to TRBJ2-7; no reliable D call. The CDR3 extends over 11 amino acids. The V gene's germline CDR1 is SNHLY and CDR2 FYNNEI. Trimming pared 7 bases from V and 5 bases from J, leaving 9 bases between. The CDR3 nucleotides are TGTGCCAGCATTTCTGGGAACGAGCAGTACTTC. This sequence encodes CASISGNEQYF.

This chain links TRBV6-5 with TRBJ1-2, with a tentative D call TRBD1 (5 bases). This CDR3 is 16 amino acids long. In germline, CDR1 is MNHEY, CDR2 SVGAGI. V was trimmed by 6 bases and J by 3 bases, leaving 20 bases between them. The CDR3, as DNA: TGTGCCAGCAGGTCGGGACTGTCTATGTTCGACTATGGCTACACCTTC. Encoded protein: CASRSGLSMFDYGYTF.

This clonotype was seen a single time. The DNA of the CDR3 is TGTGCCAGCAGCCTCCGACAGGGAGGCGCCTACAATGAGCAGTACTTC. Translated: CASSLRQGGAYNEQYF. The chain carries TRBV5-5 and TRBJ2-1; D is possibly TRBD1 (7 bases). Matching the DNA end better, TRBJ2-7 makes the J call doubtful. Germline assignment: CDR1 SGHKS and CDR2 YYEKEE (reference sequence). The CDR3 covers 16 residues.

The sample holds a few counts of this clonotype. The V call is TRBV5-1, the J call TRBJ2-3; TRBD2 agrees at 9 bases. This CDR3 is 14 amino acids long. Germline V CDR1 and CDR2: SGHRS, YFSETQ. With 3 bases clipped from V and 9 bases from J, the junction kept 8 bases outside the gene matches. Here the CDR3 reads CASSSTGTSHTQYF. The CDR3 region has the DNA TGCGCCAGCAGCTCGACCGGGACTAGCCACACGCAGTATTTT.

This clonotype was picked up a small number of times. This chain connects TRBV6-1 to TRBJ1-2, with 7 bases lining up with TRBD1. With V trimmed by 7 bases and J by 5 bases, 13 bases remained unmatched. The CDR3 sequence is 15 residues long. CDR1 is MNHNS and CDR2 is SASEGT in the germline V gene. The CDR3 is CASTLKTGQGYGYTF. CDR3 nucleotide sequence: TGTGCCAGCACTCTAAAGACAGGGCAAGGATATGGCTACACCTTC.

The rearrangement links TRBV5-1 to TRBJ1-6, with D unresolved. The germline V gene encodes CDR1 SGHRS and CDR2 YFSETQ. CDR3 length: 15 residues. Trimming removed 1 base at V and 7 bases at J, with 12 bases between. CDR3 amino acids: CASSLWQLRNSPLHF. DNA for the CDR3: TGCGCCAGCAGCTTGTGGCAGTTACGCAATTCACCCCTCCACTTT.

There are a few counts of this clonotype. This rearrangement joins TRBV24-1 to TRBJ2-6; D is ambiguous. V was shortened by 12 bases and J by 0 bases, with 8 bases between the two germline ends. In germline, CDR1 is KGHDR, CDR2 SFDVKD. The CDR3 totals 13 residues. CDR3 amino acids: CAPPFSGANVLTF. The CDR3, as DNA: TGTGCCCCCCCGTTCTCTGGGGCCAACGTCCTGACTTTC.

The chain employs TRBV7-2 and TRBJ1-2; tentative D call: TRBD1 (5 bases). This CDR3 has 14 residues. From germline, CDR1 is SGHTA and CDR2 FQGNSA. Between the trimmed V and J ends, which lost 5 bases and 8 bases, there was a span of 18 bases. The CDR3 region has the DNA TGTGCCAGCAGCCCGCTGGGGGGTATTGAGGGCTACACCTTC. It specifies CASSPLGGIEGYTF.

This clonotype was detected only once. The junction and the germline gene differ at one end; a read error may be behind it. J is TRBJ1-4 and V is TRBV20-1, with D possibly TRBD1 on 6 matching bases. The germline CDR1 and CDR2 sequences are DFQATT and SNEGSKA (reference sequence). The CDR3 totals 15 residues. The CDR3 spells CSAKNKGRGEQKLFF. CDR3 sequence (DNA): TGCAGCGCTAAAAACAAGGGCAGGGGAGAACAAAAACTGTTTTTT.

Only a few counts were recorded for this clonotype. V and J are TRBV20-1 and TRBJ2-7, with D unclear. Germline V gives CDR1 DFQATT, CDR2 SNEGSKA (reference sequence). V was cut by 4 bases and J by 3 bases, with 7 bases left in between. CDR3 length equals 11 residues. CDR3 bases: TGCAGTGCTATAAACGTCTACGAGCAGTACTTC. It encodes CSAINVYEQYF.